This T cell receptor (beta chain) was observed in a study of regulatory T cells in long-lasting Graves disease. Both iRepertoire HTBI primers and Arm-PCR of CDR3 regions were used to build the TCR beta libraries. TCRdb recomputed calls from the multiplex PCR reads with MiXCR, one row per CDR3 protein. The sample gives 680,000 or so distinct CDR3 sequences, approximately 15% of which show up once; approximately 20% is in the top ten. In its sample, this clonotype was seen a few times. Its antigen is not known. Study observations and caveats: Newly diagnosed patients had higher TCR diversity than persistent Graves' patients did.

The CDR3 loop spans 13 amino acids. The germline V gene has CDR1 SEHNR and CDR2 FQNEAQ (reference sequence). Deletions cut 5 bases from V and 7 bases from J, with 14 bases between. Time point denoted: newly diagnosed GD, antithyroid drugs for less than 3 months. PBMC-derived RNA was used for the TCR library. Xi'an, China, was home to the endocrinology department that provided patients. Into tubes containing EDTA, approximately 9.4 milliliters of peripheral blood were drawn. Another study also made use of these data, one on T cells in Graves' hyperthyroidism and ophthalmopathy.

The V call is TRBV7-9, the J call TRBJ2-5; D is undetermined. Source: peripheral blood mononuclear cells (PBMCs), taken at new diagnosis, from a patient treated with antithyroid drugs. This sequence was found in a woman in her thirties with Graves disease. Here the CDR3 DNA reads TGTGCCAGCAGCCTGACTCCTTCCGGGACCCAGTACTTC. This sequence encodes CASSLTPSGTQYF.